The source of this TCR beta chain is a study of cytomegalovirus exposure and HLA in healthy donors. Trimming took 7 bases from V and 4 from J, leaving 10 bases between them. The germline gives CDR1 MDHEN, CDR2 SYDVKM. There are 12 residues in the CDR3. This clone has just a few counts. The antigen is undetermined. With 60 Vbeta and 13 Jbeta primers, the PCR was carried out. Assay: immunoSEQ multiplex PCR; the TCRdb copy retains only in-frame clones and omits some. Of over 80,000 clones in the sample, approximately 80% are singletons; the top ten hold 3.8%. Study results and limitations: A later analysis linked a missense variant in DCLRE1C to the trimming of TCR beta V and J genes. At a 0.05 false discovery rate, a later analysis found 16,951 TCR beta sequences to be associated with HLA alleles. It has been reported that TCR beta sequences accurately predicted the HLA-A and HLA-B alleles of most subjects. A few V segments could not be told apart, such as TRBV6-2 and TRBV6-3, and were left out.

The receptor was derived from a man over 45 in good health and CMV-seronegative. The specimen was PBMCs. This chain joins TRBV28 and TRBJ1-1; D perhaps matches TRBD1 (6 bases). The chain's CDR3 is CASKQGRTEAFF. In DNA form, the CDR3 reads TGTGCCAGCAAACAGGGACGCACTGAAGCTTTCTTT. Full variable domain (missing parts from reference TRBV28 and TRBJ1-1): DVKVTQSSRYLVKRTGEKVFLECVQDMDHENMFWYRQDPGLGLRLIYFSYDVKMKEKGDIPEGYSVSREKKERFSLILESASTNQTSMYLCASKQGRTEAFFGQGTRLTVV.